This TCR beta chain derives from a study of CD8+ T cells in alopecia areata. It was cDNA, reverse transcribed from extracted RNA, that served as the sequencing template. Assay used: immunoSEQ multiplex PCR; TCRdb lists only in-frame clones, some missing. Among 110,000 to 150,000 clones listed, 50% to 65% were seen once. This clone was seen more than once but under ten times. Treatment in this sample: oral pan-JAK inhibitor, 5-10 mg twice daily. The CDR3 sequence is 12 residues long. V lost 6 bases to trimming and J lost 4 bases, with 10 bases between them. Germline CDR1 reads SGHAT; CDR2 reads FQNNGV. The rearrangement uses TRBV11-2 and TRBJ2-7; no reliable D call. The receptor's source is a human donor with alopecia areata. Sequences were derived from CD8+ T cells sorted from blood, sampled at week 4, from a patient treated with tofacitinib. CDR3 amino acids: CASRSTAYEQYF. CDR3 nucleotides: TGTGCCAGCAGGTCAACAGCATACGAGCAGTACTTC.